This passage covers 18 T cell receptor beta chains from one sample sequenced in a study of cytomegalovirus exposure and HLA in healthy donors. Assay used: immunoSEQ multiplex PCR; TCRdb lists only in-frame clones, some missing. The table shows some 98,000 clones, with roughly 85% occurring only once. Sequencing was done on a sample of PBMCs. The receptors were sampled from a woman aged 25 to 39 in good health and CMV-seronegative.

The rearrangement joins TRBV11-3 to TRBJ2-5; weak D call: TRBD1 (6 bases). CDR3 length: 14 amino acids. The germline CDR1 and CDR2 sequences are SGHNT and YENEEA. Trimming cost V 1 base and J 4 bases, with 10 bases left between them. In nucleotides, the CDR3 is TGTGCCAGCAGCTTAGTAGGCAGGGGAGAGACCCAGTACTTC. Translated, it gives CASSLVGRGETQYF.

The genes are TRBV27 and TRBJ1-2, with no clear D. This CDR3 contains 13 residues. Germline V gives CDR1 MNHEY, CDR2 SMNVEV (reference sequence). The V end lost 6 bases, the J end lost 8 bases, and 16 bases lay between the germline ends. The CDR3 here is CASRQTGLGGYTF. CDR3 bases: TGTGCCAGCAGGCAGACGGGTCTCGGGGGCTACACCTTC.

This chain joins TRBV4-1 and TRBJ2-3; 12 bases align to TRBD2. This CDR3 has 16 amino acids. The V and J ends lost 3 bases and 3 bases, in that order; junction bases with no gene match: 4. CDR1 MGHRA and CDR2 YSYEKL come from the germline V gene. The CDR3 nucleotides read TGCGCCAGCAGCCAGCTAGGACTAGCGGGGACAGATACGCAGTATTTT. It is translated as CASSQLGLAGTDTQYF.

V usage is TRBV18 and J usage is TRBJ2-6; TRBD1 agrees at 9 bases. In germline, CDR1 is KGHSH, CDR2 LQKENI. Trimming cost V 1 base and J 5 bases; bases outside gene matches: 9. The CDR3 consists of 18 residues. The CDR3 is CASSPLGTGKGRANVLTF. The CDR3 DNA sequence: TGTGCCAGCTCACCACTCGGGACAGGGAAAGGTAGGGCCAACGTCCTGACTTTC.

The chain joins TRBV19 to TRBJ1-2; 9 nucleotides match TRBD1. The CDR3 covers 15 residues. The J segment lost 3 bases and the V segment lost 4 bases, leaving 6 bases of the junction unmatched. CDR1 LNHDA and CDR2 SQIVND come from the germline V gene (reference sequence). CDR3 residues: CASSTGGQGYYGYTF. The CDR3 DNA reads TGTGCCAGTAGTACCGGCGGACAGGGGTACTATGGCTACACCTTC.

The J gene is TRBJ2-3, the V gene TRBV4-1, with TRBD2 matching 8 bases. The CDR3 is 16 amino acids. Germline values: CDR1 MGHRA, CDR2 YSYEKL. Trimming removed 4 bases from V and 6 bases from J; junction bases left unmatched: 12. The CDR3 DNA reads as TGCGCCAGCAGCCCCCGACTAGCGAGGGGGTGGGATACGCAGTATTTT. Its translation is CASSPRLARGWDTQYF.

The chain is built from TRBV7-8 and TRBJ1-2, with 7 positions matching TRBD1. The CDR3 contains 15 residues. Looked up from germline, CDR1 is SGHVS and CDR2 is FQNEAQ. V was clipped by 6 bases and J by 8 bases; unmatched bases: 15. The CDR3 loop reads CASSPNGQALQGYTF. The CDR3 nucleotides read TGTGCCAGCAGTCCGAATGGACAGGCCCTCCAGGGCTACACCTTC.

The chain joins TRBV15 to TRBJ1-5; a weak D match, TRBD1 (6 bases). The CDR3 length is 16 residues. The V and J ends lost 0 bases and 6 bases respectively, with 15 bases between them. Germline-derived CDR1 and CDR2 are LNHNV and YYDKDF (reference sequence). CDR3 DNA sequence: TGTGCCACCAGCAGAGATGGACGTACAGGGCTTCAGCCCCAGCATTTT. Translation gives CATSRDGRTGLQPQHF.

The chain recombines TRBV6-5 with TRBJ1-4; TRBD1 matches at 7 bases. This CDR3 contains 14 residues. Germline CDR1 is MNHEY and CDR2 is SVGAGI. V trimming: 6 bases; J trimming: 7 bases; junction bases outside the gene matches: 8. DNA for the CDR3: TGTGCCAGCAGCTTAGGGGGCGCGGGTGAAAAACTGTTTTTT. Translated, it gives CASSLGGAGEKLFF.

The chain uses TRBV19 and TRBJ2-1; 9 bases are a match to TRBD2. CDR1 is LNHDA and CDR2 is SQIVND in the germline V gene (reference sequence). This CDR3 is 18 amino acids long. The trim removed 7 bases at V and 5 bases at J, leaving 18 bases unmatched. The CDR3 coding sequence is TGTGCCAGTACCGATCTTGGTTTAGCGGGGGAAAACAACAATGAGCAGTTCTTC. This codes for CASTDLGLAGENNNEQFF.

The chain links TRBV7-2 to TRBJ1-4; maybe TRBD1 (6 bases). In germline, CDR1 is SGHTA, CDR2 FQGNSA. The CDR3 has 16 residues. The germline V and J ends were trimmed by 1 base and 5 bases, with 14 bases remaining between them. The CDR3 DNA sequence: TGTGCCAGCAGCTTAGGCGGCGAGGGGGAGAATGAAAAACTGTTTTTT. It encodes CASSLGGEGENEKLFF.

The rearrangement joins TRBV28 to TRBJ2-5; D is undetermined. The length of the CDR3 is 14 residues. CDR1 is MDHEN and CDR2 is SYDVKM in the germline V gene. Trimming pared 2 bases from V and 2 bases from J, leaving 9 bases between. For the CDR3, the DNA is TGTGCCAGCAGTTTACTAGGTCCGCAAGAGACCCAGTACTTC. Translation: CASSLLGPQETQYF.

This clone was recorded once. CDR3 sequence: CASRSGDRVYEQYF. As DNA, the CDR3 is TGTGCCAGCAGGTCCGGGGACAGGGTTTACGAGCAGTACTTC. The J gene is TRBJ2-7, the V gene TRBV6-5; 9 positions agree with TRBD1. CDR3 length: 14 residues. J gave up 4 bases and V 6 bases, and 7 bases lay outside the gene matches. The germline gives CDR1 MNHEY, CDR2 SVGAGI.

The chain employs TRBV2 and TRBJ2-2, with TRBD2 identical over 11 bases. The germline gives CDR1 SNHLY, CDR2 FYNNEI. The J segment lost 6 bases and the V segment lost 5 bases, leaving 8 bases of the junction unmatched. The CDR3 loop spans 16 amino acids. Here the CDR3 reads CASSSTSGSTAGELFF. CDR3 in DNA: TGTGCCAGCAGTTCTACTAGCGGGAGCACGGCCGGGGAGCTGTTTTTT.

The chain couples TRBV28 to TRBJ2-1; 8 bases fit TRBD2. The V gene end was trimmed by 6 bases and the J gene end by 9 bases; junction bases not matched to a gene: 22. The CDR3 runs to 18 residues. CDR1 MDHEN and CDR2 SYDVKM come from the germline V gene. The CDR3 here is CASSYRSPGAGGFSEQFF. The CDR3 DNA is TGTGCCAGCAGCTACCGAAGTCCTGGGGCGGGAGGATTTTCTGAGCAGTTCTTC.

This chain uses TRBV7-9 with TRBJ1-2; D is possibly TRBD1 (5 bases). Germline V gene data show CDR1 as SEHNR and CDR2 as FQNEAQ (reference sequence). V lost 5 bases to trimming and J lost 4 bases, with 17 bases between them. This CDR3 is 15 amino acids long. The CDR3 protein is CASSPPRQGGYGYTF. The DNA of the CDR3 is TGTGCCAGCAGCCCACCGCGGCAGGGCGGCTATGGCTACACCTTC.

V is TRBV5-8 and J is TRBJ1-3; 7 bases are shared with TRBD1. CDR3 length: 15 residues. Trimming took 5 bases from V and 2 from J; bases not matched to a gene: 7. CDR1 and CDR2 from the germline V gene are SGHTS and YDEGEE. CDR3 DNA: TGTGCCAGCAGACCGACCACAGGGGCTGGAAACACCATATATTTT. Amino acid sequence: CASRPTTGAGNTIYF. Supplemented by reference TRBV5-8 and TRBJ1-3, the full variable domain reads EAGVTQSPTHLIKTRGQQATLRCSPISGHTSVYWYQQALGLGLQFLLWYDEGEERNRGNFPPRFSGRQFPNYSSELNVNALELEDSALYLCASRPTTGAGNTIYFGEGSWLTVV.

This sequence joins TRBV4-1 and TRBJ2-3; D remains unclear. V was trimmed by 4 bases and J by 0 bases, leaving 5 bases between them. The CDR3 has 13 amino acids. Germline V CDR1 and CDR2: MGHRA, YSYEKL. The DNA of the CDR3 is TGCGCCAGCAGCCCCACTAGCACAGATACGCAGTATTTT. Its protein product is CASSPTSTDTQYF.